This T cell receptor (beta chain) was recorded in a study of CD8 T cells in Susac syndrome. Unmatched junction bases numbered 8, after V lost 5 bases and J lost 5 bases. The length of the CDR3 is 14 residues. Per germline, CDR1 DFQATT and CDR2 SNEGSKA (reference sequence). In this sample, this clonotype turned up once. Antigen: not known. The authors reverse transcribed roughly 0.5 to 1 ug RNA with random hexamers. Each CDR3 protein is one row after TCRdb ran MiXCR on the immunoSEQ multiplex PCR reads. The sample consists of hundreds of thousands of distinct CDR3 sequences, around 93% of them appearing once. Study-wide findings and caveats: The number of individuals included in the study's TCR sequencing and HLA analysis was acknowledged as relatively small.

This chain joins TRBV20-1 and TRBJ2-1, with TRBD2 identical over 8 bases. The sequenced sample was CD4+ T cells from PBMCs. This receptor was obtained from a human donor with multiple sclerosis. The CDR3 loop is CSADPPGGHNEQFF. In DNA form, the CDR3 reads TGCAGTGCTGACCCCCCGGGAGGGCACAATGAGCAGTTCTTC.